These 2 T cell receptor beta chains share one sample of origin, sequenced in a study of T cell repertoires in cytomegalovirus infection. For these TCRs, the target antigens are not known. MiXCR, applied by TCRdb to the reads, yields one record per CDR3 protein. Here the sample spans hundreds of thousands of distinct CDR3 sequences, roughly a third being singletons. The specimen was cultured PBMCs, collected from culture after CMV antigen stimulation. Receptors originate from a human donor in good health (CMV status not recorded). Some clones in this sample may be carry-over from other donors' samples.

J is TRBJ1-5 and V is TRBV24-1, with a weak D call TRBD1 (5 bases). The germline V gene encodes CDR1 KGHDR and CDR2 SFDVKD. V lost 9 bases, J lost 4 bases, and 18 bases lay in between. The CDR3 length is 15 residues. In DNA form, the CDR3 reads TGTGCCACCCAGCAGGGAGGGAGCGAAAATCAGCCCCAGCATTTT. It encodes CATQQGGSENQPQHF.

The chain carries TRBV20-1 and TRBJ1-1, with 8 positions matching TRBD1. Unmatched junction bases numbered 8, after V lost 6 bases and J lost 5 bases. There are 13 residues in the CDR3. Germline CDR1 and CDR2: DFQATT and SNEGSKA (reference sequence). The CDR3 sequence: CSARTGTKTEAFF. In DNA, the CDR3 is TGCAGTGCCAGGACAGGGACGAAGACTGAAGCTTTCTTT.